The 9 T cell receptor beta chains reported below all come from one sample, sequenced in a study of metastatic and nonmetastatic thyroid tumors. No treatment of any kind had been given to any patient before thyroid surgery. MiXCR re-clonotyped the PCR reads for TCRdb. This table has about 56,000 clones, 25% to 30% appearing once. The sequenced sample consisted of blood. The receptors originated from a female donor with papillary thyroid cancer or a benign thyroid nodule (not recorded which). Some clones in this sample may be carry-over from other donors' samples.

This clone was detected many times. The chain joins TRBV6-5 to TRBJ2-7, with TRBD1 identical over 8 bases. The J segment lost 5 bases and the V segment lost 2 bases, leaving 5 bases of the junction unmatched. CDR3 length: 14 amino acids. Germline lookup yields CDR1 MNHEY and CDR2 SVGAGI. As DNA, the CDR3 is TGTGCCAGCAGTTACCGGGACAGGTCGGACGAGCAGTACTTC. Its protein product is CASSYRDRSDEQYF.

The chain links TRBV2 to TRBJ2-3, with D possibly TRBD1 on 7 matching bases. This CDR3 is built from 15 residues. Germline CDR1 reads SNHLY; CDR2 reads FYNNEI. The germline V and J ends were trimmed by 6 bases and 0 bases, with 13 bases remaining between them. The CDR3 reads CASSGGTASTDTQYF. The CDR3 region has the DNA TGTGCCAGCAGCGGAGGGACAGCTAGCACAGATACGCAGTATTTT.

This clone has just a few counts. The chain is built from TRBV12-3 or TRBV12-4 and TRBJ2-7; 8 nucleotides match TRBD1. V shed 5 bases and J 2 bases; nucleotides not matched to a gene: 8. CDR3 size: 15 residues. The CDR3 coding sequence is TGTGCCAGCAGTCCGCCGACAGGGGTGGCCTACGAGCAGTACTTC. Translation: CASSPPTGVAYEQYF.

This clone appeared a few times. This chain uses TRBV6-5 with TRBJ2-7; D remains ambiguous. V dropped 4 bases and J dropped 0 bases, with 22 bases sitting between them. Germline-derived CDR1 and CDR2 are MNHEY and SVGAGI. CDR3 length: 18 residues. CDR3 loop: CASSSNSLAAVASYEQYF. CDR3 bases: TGTGCCAGCAGTTCTAACTCGCTGGCGGCGGTGGCCTCCTACGAGCAGTACTTC.

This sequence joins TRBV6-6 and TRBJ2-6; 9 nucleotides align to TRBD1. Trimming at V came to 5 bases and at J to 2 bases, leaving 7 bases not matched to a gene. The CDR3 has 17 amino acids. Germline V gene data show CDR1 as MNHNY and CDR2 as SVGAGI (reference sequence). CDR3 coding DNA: TGTGCCAGCAGTAGGCGGACAGGGGCTCCTGGGGCCAACGTCCTGACTTTC. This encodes CASSRRTGAPGANVLTF.

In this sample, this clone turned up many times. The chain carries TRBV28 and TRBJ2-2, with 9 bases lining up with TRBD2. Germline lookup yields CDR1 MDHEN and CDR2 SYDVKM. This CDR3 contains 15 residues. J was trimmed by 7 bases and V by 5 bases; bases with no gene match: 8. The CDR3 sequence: CASSRTSARDGELFF. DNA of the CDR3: TGTGCCAGCAGTCGGACTAGCGCCCGTGACGGGGAGCTGTTTTTT.

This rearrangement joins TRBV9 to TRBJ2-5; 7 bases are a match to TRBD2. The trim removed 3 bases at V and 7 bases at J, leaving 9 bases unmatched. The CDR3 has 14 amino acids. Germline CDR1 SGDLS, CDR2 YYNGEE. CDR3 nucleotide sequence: TGTGCCAGCAGCGCCCGGGACTACCTCGGGACCCAGTACTTC. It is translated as CASSARDYLGTQYF.

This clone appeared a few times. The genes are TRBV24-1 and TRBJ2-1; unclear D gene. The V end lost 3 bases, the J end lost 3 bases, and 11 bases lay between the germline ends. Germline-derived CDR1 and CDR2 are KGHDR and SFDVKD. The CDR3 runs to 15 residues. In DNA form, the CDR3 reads TGTGCCACCAGTGATAGGTACGTCGACTACAATGAGCAGTTCTTC. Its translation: CATSDRYVDYNEQFF.

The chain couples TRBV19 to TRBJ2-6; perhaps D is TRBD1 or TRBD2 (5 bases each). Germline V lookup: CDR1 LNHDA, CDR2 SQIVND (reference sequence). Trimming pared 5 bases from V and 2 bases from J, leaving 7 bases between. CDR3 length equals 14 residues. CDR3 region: CASSRGPGANVLTF. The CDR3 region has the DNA TGTGCCAGTAGTCGGGGACCTGGGGCCAACGTCCTGACTTTC.